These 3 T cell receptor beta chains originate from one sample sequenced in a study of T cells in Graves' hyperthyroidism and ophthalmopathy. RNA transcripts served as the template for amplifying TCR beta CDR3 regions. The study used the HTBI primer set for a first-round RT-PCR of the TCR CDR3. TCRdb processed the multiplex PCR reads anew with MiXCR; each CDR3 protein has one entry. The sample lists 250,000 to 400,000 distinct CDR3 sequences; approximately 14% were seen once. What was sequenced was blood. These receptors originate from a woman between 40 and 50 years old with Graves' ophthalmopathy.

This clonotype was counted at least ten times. The CDR3 sequence is CASTRIGGNQPQHF. In DNA form, the CDR3 reads TGTGCCAGCACCAGGATAGGAGGCAATCAGCCCCAGCATTTT. The rearrangement links TRBV6-1 to TRBJ1-5; D gene uncertain. The germline V gene has CDR1 MNHNS and CDR2 SASEGT. The CDR3 consists of 14 residues. V was shortened by 7 bases and J by 2 bases, with 12 bases between the two germline ends.

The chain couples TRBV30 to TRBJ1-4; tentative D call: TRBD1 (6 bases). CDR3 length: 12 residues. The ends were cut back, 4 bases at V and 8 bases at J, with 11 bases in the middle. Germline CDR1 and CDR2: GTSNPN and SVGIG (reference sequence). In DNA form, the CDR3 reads TGTGCCTGGAACAGGGTCGGGGAAAAACTGTTTTTT. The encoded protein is CAWNRVGEKLFF. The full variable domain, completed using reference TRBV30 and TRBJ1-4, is SQTIHQWPATLVQPVGSPLSLECTVEGTSNPNLYWYRQAAGRGLQLLFYSVGIGQISSEVPQNLSASRPQDRQFILSSKKLLLSDSGFYLCAWNRVGEKLFFGSGTQLSVL.

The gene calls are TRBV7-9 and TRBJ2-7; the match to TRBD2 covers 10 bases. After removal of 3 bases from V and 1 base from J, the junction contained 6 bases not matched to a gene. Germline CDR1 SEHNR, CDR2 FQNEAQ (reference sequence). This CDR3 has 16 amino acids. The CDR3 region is CASSFFQTSGSYEQYF. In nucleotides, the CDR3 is TGTGCCAGCAGCTTTTTCCAGACTAGCGGGTCCTACGAGCAGTACTTC. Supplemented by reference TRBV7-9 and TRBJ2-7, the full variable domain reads DTGVSQNPRHKITKRGQNVTFRCDPISEHNRLYWYRQTLGQGPEFLTYFQNEAQLEKSRLLSDRFSAERPKGSFSTLEIQRTEQGDSAMYLCASSFFQTSGSYEQYFGPGTRLTVT.